This T cell receptor beta chain appears in the sequencing data of a study of T cells in Graves' hyperthyroidism and ophthalmopathy (dated by TCRdb to between 2018 and 2021). As for the study more broadly: Peripheral blood was collected at initial diagnosis, before any treatment. To identify distinguishing TCR V-J signatures, a discovery cohort of some 99 patients was used, comprising some 45 with Graves' ophthalmopathy and some 60 with stable Graves' hyperthyroidism. Whether ophthalmopathy could be predicted prospectively was tested in an independent validation cohort made up of roughly 19 hyperthyroidism patients plus 17 patients who later progressed to ophthalmopathy. For training and testing, the 100 or so patients in the discovery cohort were randomly divided in a 7:3 ratio. In addition, the study compared T-cell repertoires in thyroid tissue and in blood from several Graves' hyperthyroidism patients. Once sampling was done, hyperthyroidism patients were given methimazole at a starting dose of 30 mg daily, whereas ophthalmopathy patients were given high-dose intravenous methylprednisolone. According to the paper, TCR Vbeta CDR3 sequencing was carried out on about 140 peripheral blood samples, which came from 40 to 45 ophthalmopathy, around 75 hyperthyroidism and about 17 progressor patients.

Ophthalmopathy patients had moderately to severely active disease, with a Clinical Activity Score of 3 or more, a NOSPECS grade of 4 or more, and a disease duration of less than 3 months. Exclusion was applied to patients with uncontrolled infections, other autoimmune diseases, pregnancy or lactation. Diagnoses were based on clinical symptoms, serum thyroxine and TRAb, thyroid ultrasound and orbital computed tomography. Ficoll-Paque density gradient centrifugation was used to isolate PBMCs from under 11 ml of fresh peripheral blood. Total RNA was extracted using Trizol reagent, and RNA quality was assessed on an Agilent 2100 Bioanalyzer. As concerns this clonotype: Its specific antigen is unknown. Base qualities were left out, and no much larger clone turns up one base away.

TCR beta CDR3 regions were amplified from RNA transcripts. For the first round of RT-PCR on the TCR CDR3, the HTBI primer set was used together with the Qiagen OneStep RT-PCR kit. The libraries were constructed in a second round of multiplex PCR and then size-selected and purified. Paired-end sequencing of the libraries was performed with 100 bp reads on an Illumina HiSeq2000. In the original analysis: Raw data were processed with SOAPnuke, discarding reads with adapters, uncalled bases, mean Phred below 15, or no exact constant-primer or identifier match. High-quality paired reads were merged using COPE v1.2.5, and each unique nucleotide sequence was defined as a clonotype. MiTCR v1.1 was used to align the clonotypes against IMGT TRBV, TRBD and TRBJ reference segments. The analysis was restricted to V-J combinations with a frequency above 0.0001, which together covered roughly 99% of the repertoires. The TCS score was defined as the ratio of F50 (clonal expansion) to E x V (chaos), calculated using BLOSUM62-based TCRdist between CDR3 peptides within each V-J. Welch's t-statistics and random forest reduced fewer than 600 V-J features to 13, which were used in a naive Bayes classifier (R e1071). In-frame beta chains were kept once TCRdb had trimmed the public reads at Q25 with fastp and called clones with MiXCR. Each entry merges the rows of one CDR3 protein and shows their most common DNA and genes. TCRdb, not the authors, supplied the V and J calls. The sample data list approximately 490,000 distinct CDR3 sequences, and 22% of these were observed just once. The ten largest clones capture approximately 49% of the sample.

Reading from cysteine to phenylalanine, the CDR3 counts 14 amino acids. Only the CDR3 DNA is retained, 42 bases long and in frame from the first base. Trimmed from V: 4 bases; trimmed from J: 2 bases; junction bases lacking a gene match: 2. CDR1 and CDR2 were assigned from the germline V gene (reference sequence) as LNHDA and SQIVND. The paper's findings and limits, for the study overall: In validation, the model predicted progression to ophthalmopathy a median of roughly six months before onset, with approximately 71% sensitivity and roughly 73% specificity. No statistical method was used to fix the sample size in advance, and group allocation was not hidden from the investigators. Most expanded thyroid clonotypes (frequency above 0.001) were also found in blood, which suggests that blood repertoires may mirror thyroid immune responses. Ophthalmopathy was separated from stable hyperthyroidism by a 13 V-J signature model, with 85% to 90% sensitivity and about 81% specificity obtained in cross-validation and 80%/75% obtained in testing.

Sequences were obtained from blood. The clonotype originates from a woman in her sixties or seventies with Graves' ophthalmopathy. The rearranged chain carries TRBV19 and TRBJ2-4; a stretch of 7 junction bases matches TRBD1. The bases read TGTGCCAGTAGTAGGGGACAGTCCAAAAACATTCAGTACTTC. Its protein is CASSRGQSKNIQYF.